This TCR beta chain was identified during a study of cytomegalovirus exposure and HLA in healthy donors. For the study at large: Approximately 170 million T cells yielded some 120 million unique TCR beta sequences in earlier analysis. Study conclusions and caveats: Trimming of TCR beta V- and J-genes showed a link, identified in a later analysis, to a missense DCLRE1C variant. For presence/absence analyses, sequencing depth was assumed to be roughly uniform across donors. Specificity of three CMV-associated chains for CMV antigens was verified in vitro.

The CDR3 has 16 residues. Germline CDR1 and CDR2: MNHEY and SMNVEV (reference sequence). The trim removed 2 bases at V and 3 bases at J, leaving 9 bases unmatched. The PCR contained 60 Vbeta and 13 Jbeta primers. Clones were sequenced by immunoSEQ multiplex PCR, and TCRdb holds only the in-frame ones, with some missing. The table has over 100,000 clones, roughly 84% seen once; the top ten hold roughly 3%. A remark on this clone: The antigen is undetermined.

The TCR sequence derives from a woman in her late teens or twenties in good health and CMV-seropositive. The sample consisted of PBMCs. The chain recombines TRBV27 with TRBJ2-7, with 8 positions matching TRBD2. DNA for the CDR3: TGTGCCAGCAGTTTACACGGGGGGGACACGAACTACGAGCAGTACTTC. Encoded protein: CASSLHGGDTNYEQYF.